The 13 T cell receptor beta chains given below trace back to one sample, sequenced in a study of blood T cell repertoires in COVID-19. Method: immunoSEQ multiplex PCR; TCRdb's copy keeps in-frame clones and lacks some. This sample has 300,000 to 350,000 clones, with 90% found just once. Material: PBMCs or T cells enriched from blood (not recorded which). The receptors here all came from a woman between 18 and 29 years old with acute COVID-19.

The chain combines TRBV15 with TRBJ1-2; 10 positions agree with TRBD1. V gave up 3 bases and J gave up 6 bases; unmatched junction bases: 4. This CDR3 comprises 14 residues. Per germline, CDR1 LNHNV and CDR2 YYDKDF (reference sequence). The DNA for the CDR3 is TGTGCCACCAGCAGGGGGACAGGGGCTAATGGCTACACCTTC. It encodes CATSRGTGANGYTF.

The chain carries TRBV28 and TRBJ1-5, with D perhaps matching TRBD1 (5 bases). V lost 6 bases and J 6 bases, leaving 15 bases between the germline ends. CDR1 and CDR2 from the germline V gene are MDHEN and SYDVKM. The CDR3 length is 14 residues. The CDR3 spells CASRPSMGGQPQHF. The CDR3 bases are TGTGCCAGCAGGCCCTCGATGGGGGGTCAGCCCCAGCATTTT.

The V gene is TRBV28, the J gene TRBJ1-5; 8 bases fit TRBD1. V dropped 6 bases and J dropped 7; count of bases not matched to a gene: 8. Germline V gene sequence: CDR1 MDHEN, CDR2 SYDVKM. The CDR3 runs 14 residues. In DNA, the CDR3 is TGTGCCAGCAGCTTGACAGGGGTCGGGCAGCCCCAGCATTTT. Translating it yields CASSLTGVGQPQHF.

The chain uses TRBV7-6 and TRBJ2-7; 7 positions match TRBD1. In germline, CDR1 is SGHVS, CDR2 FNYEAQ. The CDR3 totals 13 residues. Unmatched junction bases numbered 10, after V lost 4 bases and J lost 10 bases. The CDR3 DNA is TGTGCCAGCAGCTCCTACAGGGGCTCGGAACAGTACTTC. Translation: CASSSYRGSEQYF.

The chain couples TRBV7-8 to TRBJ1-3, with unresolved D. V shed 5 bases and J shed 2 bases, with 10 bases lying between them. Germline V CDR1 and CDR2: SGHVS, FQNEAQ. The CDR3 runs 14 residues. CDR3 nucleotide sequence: TGTGCCAGCAGCCCCGGCGGGGCTGGAAACACCATATATTTT. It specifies CASSPGGAGNTIYF.

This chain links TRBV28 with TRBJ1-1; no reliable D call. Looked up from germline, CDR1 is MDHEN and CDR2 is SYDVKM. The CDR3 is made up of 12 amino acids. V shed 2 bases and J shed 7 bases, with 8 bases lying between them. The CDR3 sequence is CASSLEVGEAFF. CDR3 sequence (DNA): TGTGCCAGCAGTTTAGAGGTTGGTGAAGCTTTCTTT.

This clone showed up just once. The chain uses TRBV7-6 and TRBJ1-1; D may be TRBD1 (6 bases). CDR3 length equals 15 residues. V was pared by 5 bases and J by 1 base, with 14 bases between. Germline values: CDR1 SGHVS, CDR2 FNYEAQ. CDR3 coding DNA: TGTGCCAGCAGCCTGTCGACAGGTAGGAACACTGAAGCTTTCTTT. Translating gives CASSLSTGRNTEAFF.

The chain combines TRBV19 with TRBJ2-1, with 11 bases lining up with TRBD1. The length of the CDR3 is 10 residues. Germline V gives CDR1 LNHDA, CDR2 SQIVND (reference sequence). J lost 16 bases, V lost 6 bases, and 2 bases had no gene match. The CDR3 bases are TGTGCCAGTAGGGGACAGGGGGAATTCTTC. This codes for CASRGQGEFF.

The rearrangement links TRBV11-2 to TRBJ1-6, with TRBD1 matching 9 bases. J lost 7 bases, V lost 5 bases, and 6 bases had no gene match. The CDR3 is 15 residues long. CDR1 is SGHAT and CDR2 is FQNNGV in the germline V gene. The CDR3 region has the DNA TGTGCCAGCAGCCCTCCCGGGACAGGGAATTCACCCCTCCACTTT. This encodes CASSPPGTGNSPLHF.

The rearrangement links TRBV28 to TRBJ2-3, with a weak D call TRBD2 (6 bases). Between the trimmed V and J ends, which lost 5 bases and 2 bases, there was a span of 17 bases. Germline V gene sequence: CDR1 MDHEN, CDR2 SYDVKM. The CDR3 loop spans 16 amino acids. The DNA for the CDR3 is TGTGCCAGCAGTCCTCTTTTAGCGGCTCACACAGATACGCAGTATTTT. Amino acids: CASSPLLAAHTDTQYF.

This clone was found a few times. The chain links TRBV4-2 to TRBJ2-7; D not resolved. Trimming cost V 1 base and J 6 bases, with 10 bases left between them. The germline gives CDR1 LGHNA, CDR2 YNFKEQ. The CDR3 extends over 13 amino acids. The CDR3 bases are TGTGCCAGCAGCCAAGGGCTCAAATCCGAGCAGTACTTC. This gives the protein CASSQGLKSEQYF.

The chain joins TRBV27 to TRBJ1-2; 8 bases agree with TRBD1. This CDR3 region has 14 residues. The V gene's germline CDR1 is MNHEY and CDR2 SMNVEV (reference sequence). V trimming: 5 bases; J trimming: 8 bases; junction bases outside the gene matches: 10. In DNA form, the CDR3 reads TGTGCCAGCAGTCCGCGGGCAGGGGGCGTAGGCTACACCTTC. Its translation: CASSPRAGGVGYTF.

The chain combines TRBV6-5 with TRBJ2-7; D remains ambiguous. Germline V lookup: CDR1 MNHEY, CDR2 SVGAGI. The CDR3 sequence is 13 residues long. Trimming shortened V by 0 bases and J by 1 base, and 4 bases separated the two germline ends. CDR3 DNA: TGTGCCAGCAGTTACTCGACATCCTACGAGCAGTACTTC. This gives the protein CASSYSTSYEQYF.